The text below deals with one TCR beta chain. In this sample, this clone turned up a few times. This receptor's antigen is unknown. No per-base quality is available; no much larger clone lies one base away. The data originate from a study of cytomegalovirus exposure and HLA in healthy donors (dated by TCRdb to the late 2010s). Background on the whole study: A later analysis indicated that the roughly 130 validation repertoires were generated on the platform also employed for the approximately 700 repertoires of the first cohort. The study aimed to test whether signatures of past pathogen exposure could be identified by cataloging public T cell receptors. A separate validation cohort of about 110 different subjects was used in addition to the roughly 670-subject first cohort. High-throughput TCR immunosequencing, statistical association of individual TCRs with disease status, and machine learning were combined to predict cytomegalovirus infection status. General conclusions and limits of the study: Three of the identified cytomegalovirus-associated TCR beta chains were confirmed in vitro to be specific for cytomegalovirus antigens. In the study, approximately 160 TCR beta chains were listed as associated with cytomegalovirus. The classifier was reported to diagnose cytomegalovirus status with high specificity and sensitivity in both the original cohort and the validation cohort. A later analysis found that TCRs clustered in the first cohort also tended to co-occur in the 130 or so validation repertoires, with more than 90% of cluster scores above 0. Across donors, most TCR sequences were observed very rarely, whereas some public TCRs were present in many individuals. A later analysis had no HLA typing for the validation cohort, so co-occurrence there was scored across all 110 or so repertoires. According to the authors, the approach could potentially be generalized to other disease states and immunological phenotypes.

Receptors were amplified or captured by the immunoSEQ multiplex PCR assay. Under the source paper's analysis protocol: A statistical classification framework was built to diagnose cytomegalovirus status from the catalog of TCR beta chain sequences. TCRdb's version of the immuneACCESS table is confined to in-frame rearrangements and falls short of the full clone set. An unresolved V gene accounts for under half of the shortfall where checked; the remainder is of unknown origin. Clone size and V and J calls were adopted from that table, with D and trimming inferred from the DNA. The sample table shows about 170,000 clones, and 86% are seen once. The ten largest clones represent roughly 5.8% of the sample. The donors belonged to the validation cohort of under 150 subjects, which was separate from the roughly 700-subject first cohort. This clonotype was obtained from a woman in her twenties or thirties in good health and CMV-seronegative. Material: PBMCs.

The CDR3 sequence is CASSGTTGTGRTKDNEQFF. The DNA is as follows: TGTGCCAGCAGTGGGACTACCGGGACAGGCAGAACTAAGGACAATGAGCAGTTCTTC. This sequence uses TRBV6-1 and TRBJ2-1; 8 central bases correspond to TRBD1. Trimming takes 4 bases off V and 5 bases off J; junction bases not matched to a gene: 19. Reading from cysteine to phenylalanine, the CDR3 counts 19 amino acids. Solely the CDR3 DNA is kept, with 57 bases framed from the first base. CDR1 and CDR2 (MNHNS, SASEGT) derive from the germline V gene.